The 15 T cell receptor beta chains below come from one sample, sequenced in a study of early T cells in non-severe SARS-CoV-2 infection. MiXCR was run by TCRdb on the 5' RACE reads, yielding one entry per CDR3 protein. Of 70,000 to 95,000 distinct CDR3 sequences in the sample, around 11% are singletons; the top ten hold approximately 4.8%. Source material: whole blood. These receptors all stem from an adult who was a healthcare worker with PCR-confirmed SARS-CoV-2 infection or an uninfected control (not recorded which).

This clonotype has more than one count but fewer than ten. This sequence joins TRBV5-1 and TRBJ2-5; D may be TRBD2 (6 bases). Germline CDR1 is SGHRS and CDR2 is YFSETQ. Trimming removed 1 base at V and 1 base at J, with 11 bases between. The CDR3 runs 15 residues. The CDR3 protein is CASSLRASAQETQYF. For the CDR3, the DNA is TGCGCCAGCAGCTTGAGGGCTAGCGCCCAAGAGACCCAGTACTTC.

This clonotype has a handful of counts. For the CDR3, the DNA is TGTGCCAGCAGCGCGTACAGGGTTCCAACTAATGAAAAACTGTTTTTT. Protein: CASSAYRVPTNEKLFF. The chain has TRBV7-8 and TRBJ1-4, with TRBD1 as a possible D gene (6 bases). Looked up from germline, CDR1 is SGHVS and CDR2 is FQNEAQ. V was pared by 5 bases and J by 0 bases, with 13 bases between. The CDR3 totals 16 residues.

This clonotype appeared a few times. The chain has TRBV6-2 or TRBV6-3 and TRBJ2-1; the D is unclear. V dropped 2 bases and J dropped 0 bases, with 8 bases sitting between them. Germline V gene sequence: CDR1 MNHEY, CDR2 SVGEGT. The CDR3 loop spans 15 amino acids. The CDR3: CASSYVQSSYNEQFF. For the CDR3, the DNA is TGTGCCAGCAGTTACGTTCAGTCCTCCTACAATGAGCAGTTCTTC.

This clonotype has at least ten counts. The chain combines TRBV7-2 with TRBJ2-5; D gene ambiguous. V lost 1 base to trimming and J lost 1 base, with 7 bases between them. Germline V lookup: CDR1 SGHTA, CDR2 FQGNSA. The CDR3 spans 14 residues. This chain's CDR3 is CASSLGRSQETQYF. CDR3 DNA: TGTGCCAGCAGCTTAGGGCGGTCCCAAGAGACCCAGTACTTC.

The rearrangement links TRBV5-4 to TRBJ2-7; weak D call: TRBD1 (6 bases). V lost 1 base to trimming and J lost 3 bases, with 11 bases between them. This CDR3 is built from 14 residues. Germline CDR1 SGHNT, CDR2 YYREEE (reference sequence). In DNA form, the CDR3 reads TGTGCCAGCAGCTTGCGTGGGACACTCTACGAGCAGTACTTC. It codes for CASSLRGTLYEQYF. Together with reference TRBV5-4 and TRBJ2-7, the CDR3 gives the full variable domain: ETGVTQSPTHLIKTRGQQVTLRCSSQSGHNTVSWYQQALGQGPQFIFQYYREEENGRGNFPPRFSGLQFPNYSSELNVNALELDDSALYLCASSLRGTLYEQYFGPGTRLTVT.

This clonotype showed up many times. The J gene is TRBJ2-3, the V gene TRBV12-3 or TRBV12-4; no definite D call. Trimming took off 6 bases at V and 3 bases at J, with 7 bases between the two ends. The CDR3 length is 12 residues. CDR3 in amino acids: CASRERTDTQYF. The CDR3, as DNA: TGTGCCAGCAGAGAACGAACAGATACGCAGTATTTT.

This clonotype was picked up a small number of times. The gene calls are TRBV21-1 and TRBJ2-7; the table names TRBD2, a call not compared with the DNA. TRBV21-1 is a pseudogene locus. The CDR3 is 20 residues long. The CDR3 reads CASRLVRRLAGGLKSYEQYF. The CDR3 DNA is TGTGCCAGCAGACTAGTCCGGAGACTAGCGGGGGGGCTAAAGTCCTACGAGCAGTACTTC.

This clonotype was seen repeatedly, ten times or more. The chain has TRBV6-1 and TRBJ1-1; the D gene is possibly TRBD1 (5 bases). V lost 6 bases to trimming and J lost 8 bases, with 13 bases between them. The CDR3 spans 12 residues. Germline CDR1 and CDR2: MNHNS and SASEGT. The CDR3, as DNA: TGTGCCAGCAGAAACTGGGAGGGGGAAGCTTTCTTT. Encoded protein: CASRNWEGEAFF.

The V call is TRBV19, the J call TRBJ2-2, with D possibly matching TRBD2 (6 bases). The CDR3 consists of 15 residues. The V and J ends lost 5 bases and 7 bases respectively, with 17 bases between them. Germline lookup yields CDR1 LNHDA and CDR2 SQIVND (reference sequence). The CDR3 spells CASSPPGGGVGELFF. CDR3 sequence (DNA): TGTGCCAGTAGTCCCCCCGGTGGAGGGGTCGGGGAGCTGTTTTTT.

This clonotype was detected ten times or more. The CDR3 loop reads CARGEANVLTF. The CDR3 DNA is TGTGCCAGGGGCGAGGCCAACGTCCTGACTTTC. The V and J genes are TRBV7-9 and TRBJ2-6; D not resolved. Deletions cut 9 bases from V and 6 bases from J, with 6 bases between. In germline, CDR1 is SEHNR, CDR2 FQNEAQ (reference sequence). This CDR3 contains 11 residues.

CDR3 sequence reads: CASSGGLAGDTYNEQFF. Written as DNA, the CDR3 is TGTGCCAGCAGCGGAGGACTAGCGGGGGATACATACAATGAGCAGTTCTTC. V usage is TRBV7-9 and J usage is TRBJ2-1, with 13 bases matching TRBD2. The CDR3 covers 17 residues. J gave up 4 bases and V 5 bases, and 8 bases lay outside the gene matches. Germline CDR1 is SEHNR and CDR2 is FQNEAQ (reference sequence).

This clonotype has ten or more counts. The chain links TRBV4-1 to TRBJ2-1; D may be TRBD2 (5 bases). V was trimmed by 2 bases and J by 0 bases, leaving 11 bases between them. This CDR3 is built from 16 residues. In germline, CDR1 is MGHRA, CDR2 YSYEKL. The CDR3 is CASSQIAYSSYNEQFF. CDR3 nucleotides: TGCGCCAGCAGCCAAATAGCGTATAGCTCCTACAATGAGCAGTTCTTC.

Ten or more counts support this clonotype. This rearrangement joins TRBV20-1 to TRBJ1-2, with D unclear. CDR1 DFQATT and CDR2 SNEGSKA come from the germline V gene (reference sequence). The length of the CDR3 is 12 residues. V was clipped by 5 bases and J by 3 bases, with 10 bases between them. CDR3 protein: CSAQSIYYGYTF. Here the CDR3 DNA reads TGCAGTGCTCAGAGCATCTACTATGGCTACACCTTC.

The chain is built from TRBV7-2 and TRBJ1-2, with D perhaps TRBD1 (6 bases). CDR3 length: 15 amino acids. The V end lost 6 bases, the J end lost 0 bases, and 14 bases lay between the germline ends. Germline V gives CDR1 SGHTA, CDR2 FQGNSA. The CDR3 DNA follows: TGTGCCAGCAGGGATCTGGGGGCCACTAACTATGGCTACACCTTC. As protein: CASRDLGATNYGYTF. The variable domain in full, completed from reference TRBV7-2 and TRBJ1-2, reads GAGVSQSPSNKVTEKGKDVELRCDPISGHTALYWYRQSLGQGLEFLIYFQGNSAPDKSGLPSDRFSAERTGGSVSTLTIQRTQQEDSAVYLCASRDLGATNYGYTFGSGTRLTVV.

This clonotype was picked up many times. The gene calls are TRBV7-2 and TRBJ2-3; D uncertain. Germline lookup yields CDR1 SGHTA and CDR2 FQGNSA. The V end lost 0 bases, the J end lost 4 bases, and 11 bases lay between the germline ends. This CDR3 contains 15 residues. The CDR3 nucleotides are TGTGCCAGCAGCTTAGCTCTGCCCCCCGCAGATACGCAGTATTTT. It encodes CASSLALPPADTQYF.